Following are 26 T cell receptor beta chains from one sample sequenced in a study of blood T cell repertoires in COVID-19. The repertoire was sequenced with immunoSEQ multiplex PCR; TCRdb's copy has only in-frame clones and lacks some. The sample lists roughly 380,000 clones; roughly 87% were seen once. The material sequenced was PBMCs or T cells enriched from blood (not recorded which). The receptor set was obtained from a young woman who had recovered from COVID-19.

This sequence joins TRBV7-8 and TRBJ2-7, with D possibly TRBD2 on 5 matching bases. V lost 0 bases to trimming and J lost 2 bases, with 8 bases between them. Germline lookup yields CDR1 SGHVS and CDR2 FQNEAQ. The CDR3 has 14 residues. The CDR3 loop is CASSLADYPYEQYF. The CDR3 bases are TGTGCCAGCAGCTTAGCAGACTACCCCTACGAGCAGTACTTC. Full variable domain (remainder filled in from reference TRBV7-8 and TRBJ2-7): GAGVSQSPRYKVAKRGQDVALRCDPISGHVSLFWYQQALGQGPEFLTYFQNEAQLDKSGLPSDRFFAERPEGSVSTLKIQRTQQEDSAVYLCASSLADYPYEQYFGPGTRLTVT.

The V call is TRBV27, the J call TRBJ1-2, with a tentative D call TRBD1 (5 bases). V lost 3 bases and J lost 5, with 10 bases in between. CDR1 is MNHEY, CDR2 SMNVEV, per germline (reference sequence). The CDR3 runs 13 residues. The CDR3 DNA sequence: TGTGCCAGCAGTTTTGGCAGGGCGTATGGCTACACCTTC. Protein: CASSFGRAYGYTF.

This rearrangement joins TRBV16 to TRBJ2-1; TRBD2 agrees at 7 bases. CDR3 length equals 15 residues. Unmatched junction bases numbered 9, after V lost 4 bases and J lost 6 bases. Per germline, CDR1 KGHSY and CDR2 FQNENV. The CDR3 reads CASSPWGGPFNEQFF. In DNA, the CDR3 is TGTGCCAGCAGCCCATGGGGGGGACCGTTCAATGAGCAGTTCTTC. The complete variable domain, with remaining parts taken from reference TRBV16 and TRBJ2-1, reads GEEVAQTPKHLVRGEGQKAKLYCAPIKGHSYVFWYQQVLKNEFKFLISFQNENVFDETGMPKERFSAKCLPNSPCSLEIQATKLEDSAVYFCASSPWGGPFNEQFFGPGTRLTVL.

The CDR3 DNA is TGCAGCGTTGACAGGGCGGAGAACTATGGCTACACCTTC. Translated, it gives CSVDRAENYGYTF. V usage is TRBV29-1 and J usage is TRBJ1-2; maybe TRBD1 (5 bases). The CDR3 contains 13 residues. CDR1 is SQVTM and CDR2 is ANQGSEA in the germline V gene. Trimming cost V 3 bases and J 2 bases, with 10 bases left between them.

This chain's CDR3 is CASSPTGETGNTIYF. The CDR3 bases are TGTGCCAGCAGCCCGACGGGGGAAACTGGAAACACCATATATTTT. J is TRBJ1-3 and V is TRBV7-2, with a weak D call TRBD1 (5 bases). The CDR3 loop spans 15 amino acids. Germline-derived CDR1 and CDR2 are SGHTA and FQGNSA. Trimming pared 5 bases from V and 2 bases from J, leaving 13 bases between.

The CDR3, as DNA: TGTGCCAGCAGCTTTTCAGGGGGGAGTGGTGAGCAGTTCTTC. Protein sequence: CASSFSGGSGEQFF. The V gene is TRBV7-3, the J gene TRBJ2-1; a weak D match, TRBD1 (7 bases). CDR3 length: 14 amino acids. V was trimmed by 3 bases and J by 9 bases, leaving 15 bases between them. Germline V gives CDR1 SGHTA, CDR2 FQGTGA.

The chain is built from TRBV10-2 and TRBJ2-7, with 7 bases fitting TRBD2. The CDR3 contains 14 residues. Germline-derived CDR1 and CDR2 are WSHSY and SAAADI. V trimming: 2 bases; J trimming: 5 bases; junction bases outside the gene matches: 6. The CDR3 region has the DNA TGCGCCAGCAGTGAGCGGACGGGAGGTCACGAGCAGTACTTC. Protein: CASSERTGGHEQYF.

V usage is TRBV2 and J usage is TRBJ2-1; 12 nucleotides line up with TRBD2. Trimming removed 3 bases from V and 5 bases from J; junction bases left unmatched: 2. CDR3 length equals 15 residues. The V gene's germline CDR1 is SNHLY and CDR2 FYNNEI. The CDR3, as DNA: TGTGCCAGCAGTGAGACTAGCGGGGGTAACAATGAGCAGTTCTTC. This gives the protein CASSETSGGNNEQFF.

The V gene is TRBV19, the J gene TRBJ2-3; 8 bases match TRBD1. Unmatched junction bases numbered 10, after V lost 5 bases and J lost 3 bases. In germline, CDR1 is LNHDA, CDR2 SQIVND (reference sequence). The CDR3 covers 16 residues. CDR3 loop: CASSAPRGRGTDTQYF. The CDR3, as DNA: TGTGCCAGTAGTGCCCCCAGGGGGCGAGGGACAGATACGCAGTATTTT.

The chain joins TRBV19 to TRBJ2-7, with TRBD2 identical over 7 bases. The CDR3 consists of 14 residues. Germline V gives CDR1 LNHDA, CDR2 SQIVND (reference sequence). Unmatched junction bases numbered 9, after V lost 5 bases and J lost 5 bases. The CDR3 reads CASSSGRALDEQYF. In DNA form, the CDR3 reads TGTGCCAGTAGTTCGGGGAGGGCCTTGGACGAGCAGTACTTC.

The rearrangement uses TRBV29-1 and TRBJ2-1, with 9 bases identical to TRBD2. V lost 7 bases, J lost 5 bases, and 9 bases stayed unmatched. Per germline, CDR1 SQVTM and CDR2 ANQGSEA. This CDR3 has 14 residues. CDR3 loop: CSGDLAGADNEQFF. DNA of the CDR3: TGCAGCGGGGATTTAGCGGGGGCTGACAATGAGCAGTTCTTC.

This CDR3 is CASSLLAGGVADTQYF. The CDR3 nucleotides are TGTGCCAGCAGCTTACTAGCGGGAGGGGTCGCAGATACGCAGTATTTT. The chain recombines TRBV5-4 with TRBJ2-3; 13 bases match TRBD2. This CDR3 region has 16 residues. The junction had 4 bases not matched to a gene; V was cut back by 2 bases and J by 4 bases. From germline, CDR1 is SGHNT and CDR2 YYREEE (reference sequence).

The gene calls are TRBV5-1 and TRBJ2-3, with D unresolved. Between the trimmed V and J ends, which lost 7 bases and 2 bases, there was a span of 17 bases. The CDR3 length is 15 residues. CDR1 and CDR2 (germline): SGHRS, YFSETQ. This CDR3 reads CASHLPLGPTDTQYF. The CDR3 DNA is TGCGCCAGCCATCTGCCTCTGGGCCCCACAGATACGCAGTATTTT.

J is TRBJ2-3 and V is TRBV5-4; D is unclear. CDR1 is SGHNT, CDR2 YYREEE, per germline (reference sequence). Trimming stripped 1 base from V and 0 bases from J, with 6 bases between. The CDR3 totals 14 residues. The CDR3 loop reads CASSLSQSTDTQYF. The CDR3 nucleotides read TGTGCCAGCAGCTTGTCACAGAGCACAGATACGCAGTATTTT.

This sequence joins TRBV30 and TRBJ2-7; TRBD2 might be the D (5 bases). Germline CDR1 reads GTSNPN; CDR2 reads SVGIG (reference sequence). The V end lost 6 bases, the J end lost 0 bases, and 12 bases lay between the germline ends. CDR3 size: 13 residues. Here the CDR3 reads CACNRGSSYEQYF. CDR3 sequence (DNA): TGTGCCTGTAACCGGGGTAGCTCCTACGAGCAGTACTTC.

The CDR3 coding sequence is TGTGCCAGCTCTGAACAGACAGGGACTAACTATGGCTACACCTTC. Its translation: CASSEQTGTNYGYTF. This sequence joins TRBV18 and TRBJ1-2; 7 bases map to TRBD1. The CDR3 length is 15 residues. CDR1 and CDR2 (germline): KGHSH, LQKENI. The V gene end was trimmed by 6 bases and the J gene end by 0 bases; junction bases not matched to a gene: 7.

The CDR3 DNA reads TGTGCCAGCAGTTCGGCCGGGACTAGCGTAACCTACGAGCAGTACTTC. Its translation is CASSSAGTSVTYEQYF. The J gene is TRBJ2-7, the V gene TRBV28; TRBD2 matches 10 bases. This CDR3 region has 16 residues. Per germline, CDR1 MDHEN and CDR2 SYDVKM. J lost 2 bases, V lost 4 bases, and 8 bases had no gene match.

The CDR3 DNA sequence: TGCAGTGCTAGTTTTAGCGGGAGGGCAGATACGCAGTATTTT. This codes for CSASFSGRADTQYF. The chain joins TRBV20-1 to TRBJ2-3; 11 nucleotides match TRBD2. CDR3 length: 14 amino acids. After removal of 3 bases from V and 4 bases from J, the junction contained 3 bases not matched to a gene. Germline V gene sequence: CDR1 DFQATT, CDR2 SNEGSKA (reference sequence).

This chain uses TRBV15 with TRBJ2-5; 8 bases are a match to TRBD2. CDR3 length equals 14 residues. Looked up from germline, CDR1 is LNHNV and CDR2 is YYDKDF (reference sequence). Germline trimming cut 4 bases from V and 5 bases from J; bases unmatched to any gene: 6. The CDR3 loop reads CATSTSGGGETQYF. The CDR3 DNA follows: TGTGCCACCAGCACTTCCGGCGGGGGGGAGACCCAGTACTTC.

In DNA form, the CDR3 reads TGCAGCGCCAGTGGACAGAACACCGGGGAGCTGTTTTTT. This codes for CSASGQNTGELFF. The chain uses TRBV29-1 and TRBJ2-2, with D perhaps matching TRBD1 (5 bases). Trimming stripped 7 bases from V and 1 base from J, with 10 bases between. Germline CDR1 and CDR2: SQVTM and ANQGSEA. The CDR3 consists of 13 residues.

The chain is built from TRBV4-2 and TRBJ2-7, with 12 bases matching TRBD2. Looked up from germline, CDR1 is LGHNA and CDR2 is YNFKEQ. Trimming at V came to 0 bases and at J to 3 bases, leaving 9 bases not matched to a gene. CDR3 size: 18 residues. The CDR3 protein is CASSQEYSSGGAFYEQYF. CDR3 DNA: TGTGCCAGCAGCCAAGAGTACTCTAGCGGGGGGGCCTTCTACGAGCAGTACTTC.

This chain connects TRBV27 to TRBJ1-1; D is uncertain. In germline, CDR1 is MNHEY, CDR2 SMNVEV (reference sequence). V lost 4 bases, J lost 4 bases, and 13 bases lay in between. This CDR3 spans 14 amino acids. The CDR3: CASSSHSSGTEAFF. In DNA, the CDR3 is TGTGCCAGCAGTTCGCACTCCTCCGGCACTGAAGCTTTCTTT.

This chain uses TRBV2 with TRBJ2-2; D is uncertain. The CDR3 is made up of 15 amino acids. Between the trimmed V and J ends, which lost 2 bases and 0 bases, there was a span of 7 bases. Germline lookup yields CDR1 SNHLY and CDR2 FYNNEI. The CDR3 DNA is TGTGCCAGCAGTGAATGGAGTACGAACACCGGGGAGCTGTTTTTT. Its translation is CASSEWSTNTGELFF.

The CDR3 loop is CASSLDGSSYNEQFF. In nucleotides, the CDR3 is TGCGCCAGCAGCTTGGACGGGAGCTCCTACAATGAGCAGTTCTTC. The V gene is TRBV5-1, the J gene TRBJ2-1; TRBD2 is a possible D gene (6 bases). V shed 0 bases and J shed 0 bases, with 7 bases lying between them. CDR3 length: 15 amino acids. Germline assignment: CDR1 SGHRS and CDR2 YFSETQ.

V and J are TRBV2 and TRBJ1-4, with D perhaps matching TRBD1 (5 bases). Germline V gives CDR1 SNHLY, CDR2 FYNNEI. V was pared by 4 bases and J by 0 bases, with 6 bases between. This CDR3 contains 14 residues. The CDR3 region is CASSATATNEKLFF. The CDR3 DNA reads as TGTGCCAGCAGTGCGACAGCAACTAATGAAAAACTGTTTTTT.

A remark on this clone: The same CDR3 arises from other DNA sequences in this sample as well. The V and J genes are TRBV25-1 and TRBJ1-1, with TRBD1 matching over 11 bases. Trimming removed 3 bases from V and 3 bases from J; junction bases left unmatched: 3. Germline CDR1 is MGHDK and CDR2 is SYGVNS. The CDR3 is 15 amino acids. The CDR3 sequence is CASSDPGQGDTEAFF. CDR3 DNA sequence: TGTGCCAGCAGTGACCCGGGACAGGGGGACACTGAAGCTTTCTTT.